Described below is a single T cell receptor (beta chain) sequence and its context. Antigen unknown. The sample belongs to a study of T cell clones after liver transplantation. Germline lookup yields CDR1 SNHLY and CDR2 FYNNEI. CDR3 length: 13 residues. V was pared by 6 bases and J by 7 bases, with 5 bases of the junction left unmatched. Regarding the study as a whole: Small, mixed patient groups and varying post-transplant times limit these conclusions.

The method was immunoSEQ multiplex PCR; TCRdb's version includes in-frame clones alone and lacks a portion of them. This sample has some 50,000 clones, with 70% to 75% found just once. Source: CD4+ T cells from blood, taken at the 22-month timepoint. This rearrangement joins TRBV2 to TRBJ1-5; TRBD1 agrees at 8 bases. The TCR was taken from a human patient who received a liver transplant. Some T cells may have come from the graft donor. The CDR3 DNA reads as TGTGCCAGCAGGTTGACAGGGGTGCAGCCCCAGCATTTT. This encodes CASRLTGVQPQHF.